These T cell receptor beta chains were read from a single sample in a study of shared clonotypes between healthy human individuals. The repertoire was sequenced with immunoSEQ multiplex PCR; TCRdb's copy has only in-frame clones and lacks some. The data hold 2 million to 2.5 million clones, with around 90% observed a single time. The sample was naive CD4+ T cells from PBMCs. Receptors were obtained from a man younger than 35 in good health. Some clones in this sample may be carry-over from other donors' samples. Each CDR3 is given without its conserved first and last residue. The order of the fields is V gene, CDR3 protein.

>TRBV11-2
ASSLRPTRGGSQETQY
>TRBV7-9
ASSPSGQYYEQY
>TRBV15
ATSRDRGLETQY
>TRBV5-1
ASSLSADSSYEQY
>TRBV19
ASGTGLNYGYT
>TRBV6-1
ASRDGADDEKLF
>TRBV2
ASYKSRGEETQY
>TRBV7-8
ASSFGQGRYGYT
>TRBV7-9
ASSSRGLRGDGFFEQY
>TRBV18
ASSPRGVVPNEQF
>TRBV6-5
ASSRGVSYGYT
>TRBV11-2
ASSSSRVGILGEQF
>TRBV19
ASSMGVAGVTHEQY
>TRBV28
ASGQGGEELF
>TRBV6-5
ASSSDGNTIY
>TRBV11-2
ASSRRDRGREQY
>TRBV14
ASRPRGAARDTEAF
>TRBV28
ASIGSYNSPLH
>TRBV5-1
ASSLGRRPNTEAF
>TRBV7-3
ASRNRDRGPGEQF
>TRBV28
ASRSDRGPYEQY
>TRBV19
ASSIGWGSSYEQY
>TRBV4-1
ASSQSGYPRYLNTGELF
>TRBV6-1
ASRLLTGVGTEAF
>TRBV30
AWSWARAKNIQY
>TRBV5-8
ASSPARGPYEQY
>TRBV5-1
ASSPPQANTGELF
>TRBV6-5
ASSYSGTGGHEQY
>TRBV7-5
VRSLVLDAILSSYNEQF
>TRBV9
ASSVGQGRGNTGELF